Shown below are 28 T cell receptor beta chains from a single sample sequenced in a study of blood T cell repertoires in COVID-19 (TCRdb year 2020). Libraries came from the immunoSEQ multiplex PCR assay. Imported from immuneACCESS, the table was reduced by TCRdb to in-frame sequences with V and J called. These copies leave out some clones; in studies compared against another copy, an unresolved V gene accounts for under half, and the cause of the remainder is not known. Across this sample there are under 200,000 clones, with approximately 80% seen only once. Around 3.7% of the sample is in the top ten clones. The sample comprised PBMCs or T cells enriched from blood (not recorded which). The source is a woman aged 60-75 years who had recovered from COVID-19.

This clone has just a few counts. The chain has TRBV5-1 and TRBJ2-5; D gene ambiguous. Germline CDR1 is SGHRS and CDR2 is YFSETQ. CDR3 length: 15 residues. V was clipped by 2 bases and J by 1 base, with 12 bases between them. The DNA of the CDR3 is TGCGCCAGCAGCTTAACTAAACCCTCCCAAGAGACCCAGTACTTC. Protein: CASSLTKPSQETQYF.

The CDR3 protein is CASGRLAGAADTQYF. The CDR3 region has the DNA TGTGCCAGCGGTCGACTAGCGGGGGCAGCAGATACGCAGTATTTT. The chain carries TRBV2 and TRBJ2-3; 12 nucleotides match TRBD2. This CDR3 is 15 amino acids long. The V and J ends lost 8 bases and 4 bases, in that order; junction bases with no gene match: 7. The V gene's germline CDR1 is SNHLY and CDR2 FYNNEI. Filled out from reference TRBV2 and TRBJ2-3, the complete variable domain reads EPEVTQTPSHQVTQMGQEVILRCVPISNHLYFYWYRQILGQKVEFLVSFYNNEISEKSEIFDDQFSVERPDGSNFTLKIRSTKLEDSAMYFCASGRLAGAADTQYFGPGTRLTVL.

The chain carries TRBV19 and TRBJ1-1; 7 bases fit TRBD1. The germline CDR1 and CDR2 sequences are LNHDA and SQIVND (reference sequence). Trimming took 6 bases from V and 0 from J; bases not matched to a gene: 7. The CDR3 extends over 15 amino acids. CDR3 DNA: TGTGCCAGTAGAGGGAGGACAGGCCTGAACACTGAAGCTTTCTTT. It specifies CASRGRTGLNTEAFF.

V and J are TRBV9 and TRBJ1-1; TRBD1 agrees at 7 bases. J lost 5 bases, V lost 2 bases, and 3 bases had no gene match. The CDR3 loop spans 13 amino acids. Germline-derived CDR1 and CDR2 are SGDLS and YYNGEE. The CDR3 sequence is CASSVTGLTEAFF. The CDR3, as DNA: TGTGCCAGCAGCGTGACAGGGTTGACTGAAGCTTTCTTT. Filled out from reference TRBV9 and TRBJ1-1, the complete variable domain reads DSGVTQTPKHLITATGQRVTLRCSPRSGDLSVYWYQQSLDQGLQFLIQYYNGEERAKGNILERFSAQQFPDLHSELNLSSLELGDSALYFCASSVTGLTEAFFGQGTRLTVV.

V and J are TRBV11-2 and TRBJ2-7; 10 bases align to TRBD2. Trimming took 2 bases from V and 5 from J; bases not matched to a gene: 12. This CDR3 contains 17 residues. Germline V gives CDR1 SGHAT, CDR2 FQNNGV. The CDR3 reads CASSLYNQRGGQNEQYF. The CDR3 nucleotides read TGTGCCAGCAGCTTATACAATCAGCGGGGGGGCCAAAACGAGCAGTACTTC.

The chain employs TRBV7-6 and TRBJ1-1; D may be TRBD1 (6 bases). The CDR3 has 15 residues. Germline V gene lookup returns CDR1 SGHVS and CDR2 FNYEAQ. Between the trimmed V and J ends, which lost 0 bases and 0 bases, there was a span of 8 bases. CDR3 nucleotides: TGTGCCAGCAGCTTAGCGCAGGGGATGAACACTGAAGCTTTCTTT. Translated, it gives CASSLAQGMNTEAFF.

The chain employs TRBV6-2 or TRBV6-3 and TRBJ2-5; TRBD1 aligns across 10 bases. CDR1 is MNHEY, CDR2 SVGEGT, per germline. The CDR3 spans 16 residues. V trimming: 4 bases; J trimming: 2 bases; junction bases outside the gene matches: 7. This CDR3 reads CASSSRDRGPQETQYF. The DNA for the CDR3 is TGTGCCAGCAGTTCTAGGGACAGGGGCCCACAAGAGACCCAGTACTTC.

The chain has TRBV25-1 and TRBJ1-4, with D perhaps TRBD1 (5 bases). Trimming cost V 3 bases and J 6 bases, with 8 bases left between them. This CDR3 has 13 amino acids. Germline CDR1 is MGHDK and CDR2 is SYGVNS. The CDR3 loop is CASSDPGYEKLFF. Written as DNA, the CDR3 is TGTGCCAGCAGTGACCCAGGGTATGAAAAACTGTTTTTT.

The V and J genes are TRBV2 and TRBJ1-2, with D possibly TRBD1 on 6 matching bases. The germline gives CDR1 SNHLY, CDR2 FYNNEI. CDR3 length: 12 amino acids. The germline V and J ends were trimmed by 3 bases and 12 bases, with 14 bases remaining between them. The CDR3 region is CASSDQGWINTF. The CDR3 region has the DNA TGTGCCAGCAGTGACCAGGGGTGGATTAACACCTTC.

This chain connects TRBV21-1 to TRBJ1-5; TRBD1, the D gene given by the table, was not confirmed from the DNA. TRBV21-1 is marked as a pseudogene. The CDR3 runs 15 residues. The CDR3 coding sequence is TGTGCCAGCAGCAAAGAATCCGGGACAAATCAGCCCCAGCATTTT. Its translation: CASSKESGTNQPQHF.

The chain is built from TRBV14 and TRBJ2-7; 7 nucleotides line up with TRBD2. Germline CDR1 SGHDN, CDR2 FVKESK. This CDR3 comprises 18 residues. V shed 0 bases and J 10 bases; nucleotides not matched to a gene: 21. CDR3 nucleotide sequence: TGTGCCAGCAGCCAAGACGGGGGGAACGGGCGGGGACGCTTTTTTCAGTACTTC. Its protein is CASSQDGGNGRGRFFQYF.

This sequence joins TRBV27 and TRBJ2-7; D may be TRBD2 (5 bases). V dropped 3 bases and J dropped 0 bases, with 15 bases sitting between them. Germline assignment: CDR1 MNHEY and CDR2 SMNVEV (reference sequence). The CDR3 is 16 residues long. CDR3 amino acids: CASSFRGGPSSYEQYF. The CDR3 DNA reads as TGTGCCAGCAGTTTCAGAGGAGGCCCTAGCTCCTACGAGCAGTACTTC.

The chain is built from TRBV10-3 and TRBJ2-1; 8 bases line up with TRBD1. The CDR3 has 15 amino acids. CDR1 is ENHRY and CDR2 is SYGVKD in the germline V gene. Losses at the gene ends were 5 bases for V and 5 bases for J; bases not matched to a gene: 8. CDR3 in amino acids: CAISWGQDPDNEQFF. CDR3 DNA: TGTGCCATCAGTTGGGGACAGGATCCCGACAATGAGCAGTTCTTC.

The chain recombines TRBV5-4 with TRBJ2-1; maybe TRBD1 (6 bases). The CDR3 has 16 residues. V was cut by 0 bases and J by 0 bases, with 10 bases left in between. Germline-derived CDR1 and CDR2 are SGHNT and YYREEE (reference sequence). CDR3 sequence (DNA): TGTGCCAGCAGCTTGGGGGGGCAGAGCTCCTACAATGAGCAGTTCTTC. This translates into CASSLGGQSSYNEQFF. The whole variable domain, filled in from reference TRBV5-4 and TRBJ2-1, reads ETGVTQSPTHLIKTRGQQVTLRCSSQSGHNTVSWYQQALGQGPQFIFQYYREEENGRGNFPPRFSGLQFPNYSSELNVNALELDDSALYLCASSLGGQSSYNEQFFGPGTRLTVL.

The chain joins TRBV14 to TRBJ1-4, with 7 bases matching TRBD1. Germline trimming cut 5 bases from V and 4 bases from J; bases unmatched to any gene: 7. CDR3 size: 15 residues. Germline lookup yields CDR1 SGHDN and CDR2 FVKESK. CDR3 nucleotides: TGTGCCAGCAGCGCTACAGGGGTTAGTAATGAAAAACTGTTTTTT. The encoded protein is CASSATGVSNEKLFF.

The CDR3 loop is CATSQTSGGSYNEQFF. DNA of the CDR3: TGTGCCACCAGTCAGACTAGCGGGGGTTCCTACAATGAGCAGTTCTTC. The rearrangement uses TRBV24-1 and TRBJ2-1, with TRBD2 matching over 12 bases. The trim removed 6 bases at V and 1 base at J, leaving 3 bases unmatched. Germline V gene lookup returns CDR1 KGHDR and CDR2 SFDVKD. The CDR3 loop spans 16 amino acids.

The rearrangement uses TRBV7-2 and TRBJ2-5, with TRBD2 matching over 15 bases. Trimming at V came to 4 bases and at J to 1 base, leaving 4 bases not matched to a gene. Germline assignment: CDR1 SGHTA and CDR2 FQGNSA. The CDR3 totals 17 residues. The CDR3 bases are TGTGCCAGCAGCTCGGGACTAGCGGGGGGAACCCAAGAGACCCAGTACTTC. Amino acid sequence: CASSSGLAGGTQETQYF.

This chain uses TRBV18 with TRBJ1-3, with D perhaps matching TRBD1 (6 bases). The CDR3 runs 17 residues. Trimming cost V 2 bases and J 1 base, with 15 bases left between them. The V gene's germline CDR1 is KGHSH and CDR2 LQKENI. CDR3 region: CASSPRNRVESGNTIYF. The CDR3 DNA reads as TGTGCCAGCTCACCAAGGAACAGGGTTGAATCTGGAAACACCATATATTTT. The whole variable domain, remainder taken from reference TRBV18 and TRBJ1-3, is NAGVMQNPRHLVRRRGQEARLRCSPMKGHSHVYWYRQLPEEGLKFMVYLQKENIIDESGMPKERFSAEFPKEGPSILRIQQVVRGDSAAYFCASSPRNRVESGNTIYFGEGSWLTVV.

The chain uses TRBV27 and TRBJ1-1, with 12 bases that match TRBD1. The CDR3 runs to 15 residues. From germline, CDR1 is MNHEY and CDR2 SMNVEV (reference sequence). V lost 4 bases, J lost 10 bases, and 10 bases stayed unmatched. CDR3 bases: TGTGCCAGCAGTTCCCAGGGACAGGGGGCGAAGGGAGCTTTCTTT. The encoded protein is CASSSQGQGAKGAFF.

This clone was found once. The chain couples TRBV2 to TRBJ1-1; 9 nucleotides line up with TRBD1. The CDR3 length is 15 residues. V was pared by 6 bases and J by 1 base, with 6 bases of the junction left unmatched. Germline V CDR1 and CDR2: SNHLY, FYNNEI. Here the CDR3 reads CASRGQGVWNTEAFF. CDR3 DNA sequence: TGTGCCAGCAGGGGACAGGGAGTTTGGAACACTGAAGCTTTCTTT.

The chain has TRBV5-1 and TRBJ2-2, with D uncertain. The germline gives CDR1 SGHRS, CDR2 YFSETQ. This CDR3 comprises 14 residues. Trimming took 3 bases from V and 7 from J, leaving 13 bases between them. CDR3 residues: CASSYEVSVGELFF. CDR3 DNA sequence: TGCGCCAGCAGCTACGAAGTGTCAGTCGGGGAGCTGTTTTTT.

The chain is built from TRBV18 and TRBJ1-5, with a possible D match to TRBD1 (6 bases). The CDR3 contains 13 residues. Germline CDR1 is KGHSH and CDR2 is LQKENI. The ends were cut back, 2 bases at V and 5 bases at J, with 7 bases in the middle. CDR3 region: CASSPGQYQPQHF. CDR3 bases: TGTGCCAGCTCACCAGGACAGTATCAGCCCCAGCATTTT.

The table lists this clone with a count of one. This chain joins TRBV6-1 and TRBJ1-3; 8 bases agree with TRBD1. With 3 bases clipped from V and 0 bases from J, the junction kept 1 base outside the gene matches. The CDR3 is made up of 15 amino acids. Germline V CDR1 and CDR2: MNHNS, SASEGT. CDR3 nucleotide sequence: TGTGCCAGCAGTGAGGGACAGGTCTCTGGAAACACCATATATTTT. Its translation: CASSEGQVSGNTIYF.

The chain recombines TRBV7-2 with TRBJ2-7; TRBD2 matches at 11 bases. Trimming at V came to 6 bases and at J to 2 bases, leaving 3 bases not matched to a gene. The CDR3 runs 14 residues. In germline, CDR1 is SGHTA, CDR2 FQGNSA. The CDR3 loop is CASSKTSGAYEQYF. The CDR3 nucleotides are TGTGCCAGCAGTAAGACTAGCGGGGCCTACGAGCAGTACTTC.

The chain recombines TRBV5-1 with TRBJ2-1, with TRBD2 matching over 13 bases. The CDR3 sequence is 16 residues long. From germline, CDR1 is SGHRS and CDR2 YFSETQ. The V gene end was trimmed by 3 bases and the J gene end by 4 bases; junction bases not matched to a gene: 4. The CDR3 sequence: CASSSRLAGGYNEQFF. DNA for the CDR3: TGCGCCAGCAGCTCGAGACTAGCGGGGGGTTACAATGAGCAGTTCTTC.

This clone turned up a few times. V usage is TRBV12-3 or TRBV12-4 and J usage is TRBJ2-7; a possible D gene is TRBD1 (5 bases). Trimming pared 6 bases from V and 2 bases from J, leaving 11 bases between. The CDR3 is 13 amino acids. The CDR3 region has the DNA TGTGCCAGCAGAAAGGCAGGGACCTACGAGCAGTACTTC. Its protein product is CASRKAGTYEQYF.

The gene calls are TRBV10-3 and TRBJ2-7; D is undetermined. CDR1 ENHRY and CDR2 SYGVKD come from the germline V gene. Between the trimmed V and J ends, which lost 4 bases and 2 bases, there was a span of 6 bases. There are 12 residues in the CDR3. The CDR3 region is CAISVRTYEQYF. CDR3 DNA: TGTGCCATCAGTGTGCGTACCTACGAGCAGTACTTC.

Of note for this clone: Germline is not matched at one junction end, which may reflect a read error. This chain uses TRBV6-1 with TRBJ2-1; 16 nucleotides match TRBD2. The CDR3 has 16 amino acids. Germline V gene data show CDR1 as MNHNS and CDR2 as SASEGT. The chain's CDR3 is CAGSARPGLAGGRWFF. Here the CDR3 DNA reads TGTGCCGGCAGTGCCCGTCCGGGACTAGCGGGGGGGCGGTGGTTCTTC.